These 7 T cell receptor beta chains originate from one sample sequenced in a study of blood T cell repertoires in COVID-19. Profiled with immunoSEQ multiplex PCR; TCRdb holds only in-frame clones, not every one. The table includes around 64,000 clones, 75% to 90% detected once. Source material: peripheral blood. The receptors were gathered from a man in his forties or fifties with active COVID-19.

This chain connects TRBV15 to TRBJ1-5; no clear D. Between the trimmed V and J ends, which lost 0 bases and 8 bases, there was a span of 14 bases. Germline-derived CDR1 and CDR2 are LNHNV and YYDKDF (reference sequence). This CDR3 has 15 residues. The CDR3 loop is CATSRDLTVWEPQHF. The CDR3 DNA is TGTGCCACCAGCAGAGATTTAACAGTCTGGGAGCCCCAGCATTTT.

The chain combines TRBV9 with TRBJ1-1; 7 bases align to TRBD1. Germline values: CDR1 SGDLS, CDR2 YYNGEE. The CDR3 runs 14 residues. Unmatched junction bases numbered 8, after V lost 5 bases and J lost 4 bases. DNA of the CDR3: TGTGCCAGCAGACGGGGCCAGGGGGGCACTGAAGCTTTCTTT. It codes for CASRRGQGGTEAFF.

The V and J genes are TRBV29-1 and TRBJ2-5, with 14 nucleotides matching TRBD2. Germline-derived CDR1 and CDR2 are SQVTM and ANQGSEA. V trimming: 6 bases; J trimming: 6 bases; junction bases outside the gene matches: 9. This CDR3 spans 15 amino acids. CDR3 sequence (DNA): TGCAGCGTCGCGCCCGGGACTAGCGGGAGAAAGACCCAGTACTTC. Its translation is CSVAPGTSGRKTQYF.

This clone was picked up a small number of times. The chain couples TRBV4-1 to TRBJ2-1; the D is unclear. This CDR3 contains 14 residues. Looked up from germline, CDR1 is MGHRA and CDR2 is YSYEKL. Trimming pared 0 bases from V and 12 bases from J, leaving 15 bases between. The CDR3 spells CASSQDLATLLQFF. Written as DNA, the CDR3 is TGCGCCAGCAGCCAAGATTTGGCCACCCTTTTGCAGTTCTTC.

This clone was recorded once. The chain is built from TRBV28 and TRBJ1-1, with 7 bases fitting TRBD1. Germline trimming cut 5 bases from V and 0 bases from J; bases unmatched to any gene: 6. The CDR3 has 15 residues. From germline, CDR1 is MDHEN and CDR2 SYDVKM. CDR3 nucleotides: TGTGCCAGCAGTACGACAGGGCTCATGAACACTGAAGCTTTCTTT. Residues: CASSTTGLMNTEAFF.

The chain joins TRBV6-6 to TRBJ1-2; TRBD1 might be the D (6 bases). Trimming took off 2 bases at V and 8 bases at J, with 15 bases between the two ends. Germline CDR1 MNHNY, CDR2 SVGAGI (reference sequence). This CDR3 comprises 14 residues. The CDR3 sequence: CASSYARGGGGYTF. Here the CDR3 DNA reads TGTGCCAGCAGTTACGCGAGGGGGGGAGGGGGCTACACCTTC.

The chain carries TRBV5-1 and TRBJ1-1, with D possibly TRBD1 on 5 matching bases. V gave up 0 bases and J gave up 7 bases, with 19 bases separating them. This CDR3 region has 16 residues. The germline CDR1 and CDR2 sequences are SGHRS and YFSETQ. CDR3 residues: CASSLGDGTPEGEAFF. In DNA form, the CDR3 reads TGCGCCAGCAGCTTGGGGGATGGGACCCCGGAGGGTGAAGCTTTCTTT.